The T cell receptor beta chain under discussion was sequenced for a study of PD-1 blockade in mismatch repair-deficient tumors. Whole-study findings and limits: Rapid post-treatment expansion, then contraction, generally preceding radiologic response, marked tumor-resident clones.

This clone was counted a few times. The antigen remains unidentified. The length of the CDR3 is 12 residues. CDR1 is SGHRS, CDR2 YFSETQ, per germline. Trimming stripped 4 bases from V and 7 bases from J, with 12 bases between. Profiling relied on immunoSEQ multiplex PCR, and the TCRdb table lists in-frame clones only, not all of them. The sample has under 150,000 clones; more than 85% are singletons. Mismatch repair deficiency was confirmed in all patients, by PCR or immunohistochemistry. The sample was peripheral blood, taken 44 weeks after starting pembrolizumab. The rearrangement uses TRBV5-1 and TRBJ2-7, with D tentatively TRBD1 (5 bases). The sequence came from an adult with mismatch repair-deficient cancer. In DNA form, the CDR3 reads TGCGCCAGCAGCCCGATGGGGCGGGAGCAGTACTTC. This encodes CASSPMGREQYF.